These 23 T cell receptor beta chains share one sample of origin, sequenced in a study of blood T cell repertoires in COVID-19. Using immunoSEQ multiplex PCR, the repertoire was profiled, and TCRdb retains in-frame clones only, with some absent. The sample has about 78,000 clones, about 90% seen once. The sequenced sample was peripheral blood. The receptors were gathered from a woman older than 75 with active or convalescent COVID-19.

The V and J genes are TRBV28 and TRBJ1-5, with D possibly TRBD1 on 5 matching bases. CDR1 and CDR2 from the germline V gene are MDHEN and SYDVKM. CDR3 size: 14 residues. V lost 5 bases and J 3 bases, leaving 11 bases between the germline ends. CDR3 sequence: CASSTGANNQPQHF. CDR3 nucleotide sequence: TGTGCCAGCAGTACTGGGGCCAACAATCAGCCCCAGCATTTT.

CDR3 in DNA: TGTGCCAGCAGCCAAGCGGGACAGGGGGGAAAACTGTTTTTT. It yields the protein CASSQAGQGGKLFF. V and J are TRBV14 and TRBJ1-4; TRBD1 agrees at 11 bases. V shed 1 base, J shed 10 bases, and the junction held 2 bases outside the gene matches. The CDR3 has 14 amino acids. Germline-derived CDR1 and CDR2 are SGHDN and FVKESK. The entire variable domain, with the rest obtained from reference TRBV14 and TRBJ1-4, is as follows: EAGVTQFPSHSVIEKGQTVTLRCDPISGHDNLYWYRRVMGKEIKFLLHFVKESKQDESGMPNNRFLAERTGGTYSTLKVQPAELEDSGVYFCASSQAGQGGKLFFGSGTQLSVL.

This chain's CDR3 is CASAPSGLSYGYTF. CDR3 coding DNA: TGTGCTAGTGCCCCTTCCGGGTTATCCTATGGCTACACCTTC. The V call is TRBV12-5, the J call TRBJ1-2, with unresolved D. Trimming left V 7 bases short and J 4 bases short, with 16 bases between. The length of the CDR3 is 14 residues. CDR1 is LGHNT, CDR2 FRNRAP, per germline.

The rearrangement joins TRBV2 to TRBJ1-4; TRBD1 matches at 7 bases. The CDR3 is made up of 15 amino acids. CDR1 SNHLY and CDR2 FYNNEI come from the germline V gene. The V segment lost 5 bases and the J segment 3 bases; nucleotides outside the gene matches: 6. The CDR3: CASSYSTGSNEKLFF. CDR3 sequence (DNA): TGTGCCAGCAGTTATTCGACAGGGTCTAATGAAAAACTGTTTTTT.

The V call is TRBV6-6, the J call TRBJ2-5; 10 nucleotides agree with TRBD2. Germline V gives CDR1 MNHNY, CDR2 SVGAGI (reference sequence). The CDR3 loop spans 17 amino acids. V lost 5 bases to trimming and J lost 2 bases; unmatched junction nucleotides: 11. The chain's CDR3 is CASSPSGTSVIQETQYF. As DNA, the CDR3 is TGTGCCAGCAGTCCCTCCGGGACTAGCGTTATTCAAGAGACCCAGTACTTC.

V gene TRBV2 combines with J gene TRBJ2-3; D not resolved. V lost 10 bases, J lost 0 bases, and 11 bases lay in between. This CDR3 region has 13 residues. The germline V gene has CDR1 SNHLY and CDR2 FYNNEI. This CDR3 is CATRYLSTDTQYF. The CDR3 DNA follows: TGTGCCACCCGCTATCTAAGCACAGATACGCAGTATTTT.

The chain has TRBV6-6 and TRBJ2-7, with D possibly being TRBD1 (7 bases). CDR1 MNHNY and CDR2 SVGAGI come from the germline V gene (reference sequence). This CDR3 comprises 13 residues. The V end lost 2 bases, the J end lost 7 bases, and 12 bases lay between the germline ends. CDR3 in amino acids: CASSYGSGGEQYF. For the CDR3, the DNA is TGTGCCAGCAGTTACGGGTCAGGGGGGGAGCAGTACTTC.

The chain employs TRBV11-2 and TRBJ2-4; the match to TRBD2 covers 7 bases. The CDR3 sequence is 14 residues long. CDR1 and CDR2 from the germline V gene are SGHAT and FQNNGV. Trimming cost V 0 bases and J 12 bases; bases outside gene matches: 8. The CDR3, as DNA: TGTGCCAGCAGCTTAGATCTCAGGGAGGGCTATCAGTACTTC. Its translation: CASSLDLREGYQYF.

The chain carries TRBV19 and TRBJ2-7, with D unresolved. Germline V lookup: CDR1 LNHDA, CDR2 SQIVND (reference sequence). This CDR3 spans 14 amino acids. V shed 6 bases and J shed 0 bases, with 12 bases lying between them. This CDR3 reads CASSPLSASYEQYF. The CDR3 nucleotides read TGTGCCAGTAGCCCCCTGAGCGCCTCCTACGAGCAGTACTTC.

The rearrangement uses TRBV30 and TRBJ1-2; D call uncertain. Germline CDR1 GTSNPN, CDR2 SVGIG (reference sequence). The CDR3 runs 15 residues. Trimming pared 4 bases from V and 2 bases from J, leaving 17 bases between. The CDR3 nucleotides read TGTGCCTGGAATTACCCCGGGTCTTCAAACTATGGCTACACCTTC. Protein: CAWNYPGSSNYGYTF.

J is TRBJ1-2 and V is TRBV7-2; tentative D call: TRBD1 (5 bases). The CDR3 sequence is 15 residues long. Looked up from germline, CDR1 is SGHTA and CDR2 is FQGNSA. V lost 2 bases and J 6 bases, leaving 16 bases between the germline ends. CDR3 in amino acids: CASSLQGPAANGYTF. The CDR3 nucleotides read TGTGCCAGCAGCTTACAGGGCCCCGCTGCGAATGGCTACACCTTC.

The chain couples TRBV2 to TRBJ2-7; maybe TRBD1 (6 bases). Germline-derived CDR1 and CDR2 are SNHLY and FYNNEI. The V gene lost 1 base and the J gene lost 3 bases, with 10 bases spanning the gap. CDR3 length: 14 residues. The CDR3 region has the DNA TGTGCCAGCAGTGAAGTCAGGGGAGACTACGAGCAGTACTTC. Its protein is CASSEVRGDYEQYF.

The chain combines TRBV5-1 with TRBJ1-1; D perhaps matches TRBD1 (5 bases). The CDR3 contains 14 residues. The V and J ends lost 0 bases and 4 bases respectively, with 10 bases between them. CDR1 and CDR2 (germline): SGHRS, YFSETQ. The CDR3, as DNA: TGCGCCAGCAGCTTGGACAGGCAGGCCACTGAAGCTTTCTTT. It encodes CASSLDRQATEAFF.

The genes are TRBV19 and TRBJ2-1; TRBD1 is a possible D gene (6 bases). Trimming pared 4 bases from V and 7 bases from J, leaving 14 bases between. CDR1 LNHDA and CDR2 SQIVND come from the germline V gene (reference sequence). This CDR3 is built from 14 residues. CDR3 in DNA: TGTGCCAGTAGTACGGGACAAAAAGGGAATGAGCAGTTCTTC. Translating it yields CASSTGQKGNEQFF.

The CDR3 is CASSPPGTSGRNEQFF. The CDR3 DNA reads as TGTGCCAGCAGTCCGCCCGGGACTAGCGGGAGAAACGAGCAGTTCTTC. The rearrangement joins TRBV27 to TRBJ2-1; 14 bases are shared with TRBD2. This CDR3 is 16 amino acids long. Per the germline V gene, CDR1 is MNHEY and CDR2 is SMNVEV (reference sequence). The ends lost 5 bases at V and 10 bases at J; junction bases unmatched: 10.

This clone was seen more than once but under ten times. J is TRBJ2-1 and V is TRBV7-2; 15 positions agree with TRBD2. Trimming removed 5 bases from V and 4 bases from J; junction bases left unmatched: 6. Germline CDR1 is SGHTA and CDR2 is FQGNSA. The CDR3 runs to 17 residues. CDR3 residues: CASSIQGLAGGYNEQFF. The CDR3 region has the DNA TGTGCCAGCAGCATACAGGGACTAGCGGGAGGTTACAATGAGCAGTTCTTC.

The V and J genes are TRBV20-1 and TRBJ2-7; maybe TRBD2 (7 bases). The germline gives CDR1 DFQATT, CDR2 SNEGSKA (reference sequence). The length of the CDR3 is 17 residues. Between the trimmed V and J ends, which lost 3 bases and 3 bases, there was a span of 24 bases. CDR3 region: CSASEKKQGGDFYEQYF. CDR3 bases: TGCAGTGCTAGTGAAAAGAAACAGGGAGGGGATTTCTACGAGCAGTACTTC.

The chain couples TRBV7-2 to TRBJ2-7; 8 bases are a match to TRBD1. The CDR3 extends over 17 amino acids. Germline loops: CDR1 SGHTA, CDR2 FQGNSA. V gave up 3 bases and J gave up 1 base; unmatched junction bases: 11. In DNA form, the CDR3 reads TGTGCCAGCAGCTTGGGATTTGGGACAGGTCGGTCCTACGAGCAGTACTTC. This codes for CASSLGFGTGRSYEQYF.

The rearrangement uses TRBV5-6 and TRBJ2-7; 12 positions match TRBD2. The CDR3 runs 17 residues. CDR1 SGHDT and CDR2 YYEEEE come from the germline V gene. The J segment lost 6 bases and the V segment lost 5 bases, leaving 15 bases of the junction unmatched. CDR3 in amino acids: CASSWGRRLAGVPEQYF. CDR3 DNA: TGTGCCAGCAGTTGGGGACGGCGACTAGCGGGAGTCCCCGAGCAGTACTTC.

The CDR3 region has the DNA TGTGCCTGGAGTGTACTTGGTCGAGAGGGGGACACTGAAGCTTTCTTT. Amino acid sequence: CAWSVLGREGDTEAFF. The chain carries TRBV30 and TRBJ1-1; maybe TRBD1 (6 bases). The germline V gene has CDR1 GTSNPN and CDR2 SVGIG (reference sequence). Trimming took off 0 bases at V and 3 bases at J, with 17 bases between the two ends. The CDR3 has 16 amino acids. The variable domain in full, completed from reference TRBV30 and TRBJ1-1, reads SQTIHQWPATLVQPVGSPLSLECTVEGTSNPNLYWYRQAAGRGLQLLFYSVGIGQISSEVPQNLSASRPQDRQFILSSKKLLLSDSGFYLCAWSVLGREGDTEAFFGQGTRLTVV.

The table lists this clone with a count of one. The V and J genes are TRBV27 and TRBJ2-1; the match to TRBD2 covers 9 bases. The germline gives CDR1 MNHEY, CDR2 SMNVEV (reference sequence). V lost 5 bases to trimming and J lost 7 bases; unmatched junction nucleotides: 15. The CDR3 totals 17 residues. This CDR3 is CASSPQAGGHFWNEQFF. The CDR3 nucleotides read TGTGCCAGCAGTCCCCAGGCGGGAGGGCATTTCTGGAATGAGCAGTTCTTC.

This sequence joins TRBV6-2 or TRBV6-3 and TRBJ1-5; D call uncertain. CDR3 size: 13 residues. Germline V gene sequence: CDR1 MNHEY, CDR2 SVGEGT. Deletions cut 5 bases from V and 7 bases from J, with 12 bases between. The CDR3, as DNA: TGTGCCAGCAGTCTGTCTTATATCCAGCCCCAGCATTTT. As protein: CASSLSYIQPQHF.

The rearrangement links TRBV4-2 to TRBJ1-4, with TRBD1 as a possible D gene (5 bases). Trimming shortened V by 1 base and J by 0 bases, and 9 bases separated the two germline ends. The CDR3 length is 16 residues. Germline V gene lookup returns CDR1 LGHNA and CDR2 YNFKEQ. The CDR3 DNA is TGTGCCAGCAGCCAAGCCAAGGGGACAACTAATGAAAAACTGTTTTTT. Translated: CASSQAKGTTNEKLFF.